A selection of T cell receptor beta chains follows, all from one sample in a study of T-cell memory formation after mild COVID-19. TCRdb independently ran MiXCR on the 5' RACE reads; one entry per CDR3 protein. The sample has 90,000 to 130,000 distinct CDR3 sequences; roughly a sixth are singletons. Sequenced input: PBMCs or a T cell subset sorted from them (not recorded which). The receptor set was obtained from a man aged 18-30 years who had mild COVID-19 (a few samples of this study predate the infection). Cell type and time point are not known. CDR3s include the opening cysteine and the closing phenylalanine or tryptophan. A D gene is named only where the DNA matches it firmly. Clone size is shown for a subset of rows, as once, few, many or a class of expanded clone.

D	V	size	J	CDR3	DNA
.	TRBV4-2	.	TRBJ2-2	CASSQERAGELFF	TGTGCCAGCAGCCAGGAGCGCGCCGGGGAGCTGTTTTTT
.	TRBV14	.	TRBJ2-3	CASSRTGLEADTQYF	TGTGCCAGCAGCCGCACAGGTCTTGAAGCGGATACGCAGTATTTT
.	TRBV5-1	few	TRBJ1-1	CASSLLPFGENTEAFF	TGCGCCAGCAGCTTGCTGCCCTTTGGCGAGAACACTGAAGCTTTCTTT
TRBD2	TRBV5-4	few	TRBJ2-3	CASSRTSGSTDTQYF	TGTGCCAGCAGCCGGACTAGCGGCAGCACAGATACGCAGTATTTT
.	TRBV4-2	.	TRBJ1-5	CASSHRDSNQPQHF	TGTGCCAGCAGCCACAGGGATAGCAATCAGCCCCAGCATTTT
TRBD1	TRBV4-3	.	TRBJ1-4	CASSLDRTGTYNEKLFF	TGCGCCAGCAGCCTAGACAGGACAGGGACTTATAATGAAAAACTGTTTTTT
.	TRBV20-1	.	TRBJ2-5	CSARVSSLGETQYF	TGCAGTGCTAGAGTATCCTCTCTAGGCGAGACCCAGTACTTC
TRBD2	TRBV6-5	many	TRBJ2-3	CASSYSGTSGGSTDTQYF	TGTGCCAGCAGTTACTCCGGGACTAGCGGGGGAAGCACAGATACGCAGTATTTT
.	TRBV21-1	few	TRBJ1-5	CASSETGAYNQPQHF	TGTGCCAGCAGCGAGACAGGGGCGTACAATCAGCCCCAGCATTTT
.	TRBV5-1	.	TRBJ1-1	CASSLWPSTGRWSDTEAFF	TGCGCCAGCAGCTTGTGGCCTTCGACAGGCAGGTGGTCGGACACTGAAGCTTTCTTT
.	TRBV5-1	.	TRBJ1-2	CASGPFDGEGGYTF	TGCGCCAGCGGGCCATTCGACGGTGAGGGAGGCTACACCTTC
.	TRBV12-3/TRBV12-4	few	TRBJ1-6	CASSFFSSYNSPLHF	TGTGCCAGCAGTTTTTTCAGCTCCTATAATTCACCCCTCCACTTT
.	TRBV9	few	TRBJ2-5	CASSPHPQGQETQYF	TGTGCCAGCAGCCCACACCCACAGGGCCAAGAGACCCAGTACTTC
TRBD1	TRBV6-5	.	TRBJ1-1	CASSEGGAGTEAFF	TGTGCCAGCAGTGAAGGGGGCGCGGGCACTGAAGCTTTCTTT
.	TRBV6-5	.	TRBJ2-2	CASSYRGANTGELFF	TGTGCCAGCAGTTACAGGGGGGCGAACACCGGGGAGCTGTTTTTT
.	TRBV13	.	TRBJ1-1	CASSLFNRVDTEAFF	TGTGCCAGCAGCTTATTTAATAGGGTAGACACTGAAGCTTTCTTT
.	TRBV10-3	few	TRBJ2-7	CAISESGNRWEQYF	TGTGCCATCAGTGAGTCGGGTAACAGGTGGGAGCAGTACTTC
.	TRBV5-6	few	TRBJ2-1	CASSLDRLNEQFF	TGTGCCAGCAGCTTGGACAGGTTAAATGAGCAGTTCTTC
TRBD2	TRBV7-8	.	TRBJ2-1	CASSSRTSGGDEQFF	TGTGCCAGCAGCTCAAGGACTAGCGGGGGGGATGAGCAGTTCTTC
.	TRBV7-2	.	TRBJ1-2	CASSLALRTADSRGYTF	TGTGCCAGCAGCTTAGCGCTCCGGACCGCGGACAGCCGGGGGTACACCTTC
TRBD2	TRBV29-1	.	TRBJ2-3	CSVSGLAGKTDTQYF	TGCAGCGTCTCGGGACTAGCGGGGAAAACAGATACGCAGTATTTT
.	TRBV7-3	.	TRBJ2-4	CASSPQGGDIQYF	TGTGCCAGCAGTCCACAGGGCGGGGACATTCAGTACTTC
.	TRBV5-1	.	TRBJ2-3	CASSPLSGADTQYF	TGCGCCAGCAGCCCCCTCTCAGGGGCAGATACGCAGTATTTT
.	TRBV6-2/TRBV6-3	.	TRBJ1-5	CASAPTGLQPQHF	TGTGCCAGCGCGCCAACGGGGCTTCAGCCCCAGCATTTT
.	TRBV5-1	.	TRBJ2-7	CASSLGGYKQYF	TGCGCCAGCAGCTTGGGGGGCTACAAGCAGTACTTC
.	TRBV24-1	.	TRBJ2-7	CATSEQGSYEQYF	TGTGCCACCAGTGAACAGGGATCCTACGAGCAGTACTTC
.	TRBV5-1	.	TRBJ2-5	CASSSGRGQETQYF	TGCGCCAGCAGCTCGGGACGGGGGCAAGAGACCCAGTACTTC
TRBD1	TRBV11-2	.	TRBJ2-5	CASSSGTGKETQYF	TGTGCCAGCAGTTCCGGGACAGGGAAAGAGACCCAGTACTTC
TRBD1	TRBV9	few	TRBJ1-2	CASSVAGQNGYTF	TGTGCCAGCAGCGTAGCGGGACAGAATGGCTACACCTTC
.	TRBV5-1	.	TRBJ2-2	CASSLLSSNTGELFF	TGCGCCAGCAGCTTGCTCAGTTCGAACACCGGGGAGCTGTTTTTT
TRBD1	TRBV20-1	.	TRBJ1-5	CSAFAGGTGGFDQPQHF	TGCAGTGCTTTCGCTGGGGGGACAGGGGGCTTTGATCAGCCCCAGCATTTT
TRBD1	TRBV5-1	many	TRBJ1-4	CASSLEGAREKLFF	TGCGCCAGCAGCTTGGAGGGGGCGCGGGAAAAACTGTTTTTT
TRBD1	TRBV6-5	.	TRBJ2-4	CASSGQGGKNIQYF	TGTGCCAGTTCTGGACAGGGTGGCAAAAACATTCAGTACTTC
TRBD1	TRBV7-2	few	TRBJ2-2	CASSLNRGRAGELFF	TGTGCCAGCAGCTTAAACAGGGGGCGGGCCGGGGAGCTGTTTTTT
.	TRBV29-1	few	TRBJ1-1	CSVEDWGLGWAFF	TGCAGCGTTGAAGACTGGGGCCTAGGATGGGCTTTCTTT
TRBD1	TRBV7-9	.	TRBJ1-1	CASSLGQGTEAFF	TGTGCCAGCAGCTTGGGACAGGGGACTGAAGCTTTCTTT
.	TRBV27	.	TRBJ1-2	CASSLLAGEGYTF	TGTGCCAGCAGTTTATTAGCAGGGGAAGGCTACACCTTC
.	TRBV5-1	many	TRBJ1-5	CASSLSAGAVNQPQHF	TGCGCCAGCAGCTTGTCGGCAGGGGCCGTCAATCAGCCCCAGCATTTT
TRBD2	TRBV5-1	few	TRBJ2-5	CASSLSGGKEETQYF	TGCGCCAGCAGCCTTAGCGGGGGAAAGGAAGAGACCCAGTACTTC
.	TRBV5-1	.	TRBJ1-3	CASSLGQDNTIYF	TGCGCCAGCAGCTTGGGTCAGGATAACACCATATATTTT
.	TRBV20-1	.	TRBJ2-1	CSAHIRSSQGNEQFF	TGCAGTGCCCACATACGCTCCTCCCAGGGCAATGAGCAGTTCTTC
TRBD2	TRBV20-1	.	TRBJ2-7	CSASIPLAGGWQYF	TGCAGTGCTAGTATCCCCCTAGCGGGGGGATGGCAGTACTTC
.	TRBV6-5	.	TRBJ2-3	CASRGLVGVRDTQYF	TGTGCCAGCCGCGGTCTAGTAGGGGTTAGGGATACGCAGTATTTT
.	TRBV18	few	TRBJ1-1	CASSPRDTEAFF	TGTGCCAGCTCACCACGCGACACTGAAGCTTTCTTT
.	TRBV3-1	many	TRBJ2-3	CASSQDQTTQYF	TGTGCCAGCAGCCAAGATCAGACTACGCAGTATTTT
TRBD1	TRBV6-5	few	TRBJ2-7	CASSRQGVGVNYEQYF	TGTGCCAGCAGTCGACAGGGGGTAGGTGTAAACTACGAGCAGTACTTC
.	TRBV4-2	few	TRBJ1-3	CASSQEGGSGNTIYF	TGTGCCAGCAGCCAAGAAGGAGGCTCTGGAAACACCATATATTTT
.	TRBV3-1	.	TRBJ2-2	CASSDTGASLFF	TGTGCCAGCAGCGATACCGGAGCCTCGCTGTTTTTT
.	TRBV11-2	many	TRBJ2-1	CASSRRDSSYNEQFF	TGTGCCAGCAGCCGACGGGACTCCTCCTACAATGAGCAGTTCTTC
.	TRBV5-1	few	TRBJ1-6	CASSLDGGSNSPLHF	TGCGCCAGCAGCTTGGACGGGGGGAGTAATTCACCCCTCCACTTT
TRBD2	TRBV7-2	.	TRBJ2-5	CASSYFSGGTVQETQYF	TGTGCCAGCAGCTATTTTTCGGGGGGGACGGTCCAAGAGACCCAGTACTTC
.	TRBV4-3	.	TRBJ2-3	CASSPRAGTEDTQYF	TGCGCCAGCAGCCCGAGGGCGGGGACCGAAGATACGCAGTATTTT
TRBD2	TRBV7-2	few	TRBJ2-7	CASSLVAGGGYEQYF	TGTGCCAGCAGCTTAGTAGCGGGGGGTGGCTACGAGCAGTACTTC
TRBD1	TRBV5-1	few	TRBJ2-2	CASSSDRDLNTGELFF	TGCGCCAGCAGCTCTGACAGGGACCTGAACACCGGGGAGCTGTTTTTT
TRBD1	TRBV10-3	.	TRBJ2-7	CAISGQGEQYF	TGTGCCATCAGTGGACAGGGCGAGCAGTACTTC